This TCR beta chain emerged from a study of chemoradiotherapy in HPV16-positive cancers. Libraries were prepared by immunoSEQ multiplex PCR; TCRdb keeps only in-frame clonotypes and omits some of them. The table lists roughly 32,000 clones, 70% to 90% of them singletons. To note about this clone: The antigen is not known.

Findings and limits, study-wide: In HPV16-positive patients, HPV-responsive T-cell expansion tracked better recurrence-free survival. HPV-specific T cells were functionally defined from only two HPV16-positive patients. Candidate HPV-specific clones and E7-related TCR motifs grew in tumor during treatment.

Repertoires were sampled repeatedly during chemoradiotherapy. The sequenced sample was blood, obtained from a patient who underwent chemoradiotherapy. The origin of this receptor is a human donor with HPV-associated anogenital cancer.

The CDR3 bases are TGTGCCAGTAACCAGGCCGGGGAGCTGTTTTTT. Translating it yields CASNQAGELFF. V and J are TRBV19 and TRBJ2-2; D unclear. The CDR3 consists of 11 residues. V shed 7 bases and J shed 6 bases, with 6 bases lying between them. Germline CDR1 is LNHDA and CDR2 is SQIVND (reference sequence).